The 3 T cell receptor beta chains presented below share a single source sample, sequenced in a study of cytomegalovirus exposure and HLA in healthy donors. With 60 Vbeta and 13 Jbeta primers, the PCR was carried out. Sequenced by immunoSEQ multiplex PCR; TCRdb stores in-frame clones only, minus some. The data contain approximately 190,000 clones, around four fifths of them seen just once; the ten biggest clones take up around 2.5%. The sequenced sample consisted of PBMCs. The source of these receptors is a woman in her forties or fifties in good health and CMV-seropositive.

The chain carries TRBV10-3 and TRBJ2-3, with a tentative D call TRBD2 (6 bases). This CDR3 region has 14 residues. CDR1 is ENHRY and CDR2 is SYGVKD in the germline V gene. V was trimmed by 10 bases and J by 4 bases, leaving 18 bases between them. The CDR3: CASKTSTSPDTQYF. The CDR3 nucleotides read TGTGCCAGCAAGACTAGTACGAGTCCAGATACGCAGTATTTT.

The table lists this clone with a count of one. The chain joins TRBV29-1 to TRBJ1-2, with D possibly matching TRBD1 (6 bases). This CDR3 has 13 residues. Germline CDR1 reads SQVTM; CDR2 reads ANQGSEA. V lost 6 bases to trimming and J lost 2 bases, with 13 bases between them. CDR3 sequence: CSVGQTQNYGYTF. CDR3 DNA: TGCAGCGTCGGACAGACACAGAACTATGGCTACACCTTC.

The V call is TRBV6-5, the J call TRBJ2-3; 8 bases align to TRBD1. The germline gives CDR1 MNHEY, CDR2 SVGAGI. Trimming cost V 3 bases and J 1 base; bases outside gene matches: 6. The CDR3 is 16 amino acids. DNA of the CDR3: TGTGCCAGCAGTTATGGACAGGGTTCGGGCACAGATACGCAGTATTTT. It specifies CASSYGQGSGTDTQYF.